This is a list of T cell receptor beta chains from one sample in a study of CD8+ T cells in alopecia areata. TCRdb keeps only in-frame clones here, not all; method: immunoSEQ multiplex PCR. Of around 80,000 clones detected, roughly 51% appear once; the ten largest clones hold around 5.7%. Sequencing was done on a sample of NKG2D-high CD8+ T cells sorted from blood. Receptors were obtained from a human donor with alopecia areata. Each CDR3 is given with its conserved first and last residue.

cdr3_aa: CASSEGDTQYF
j_call: TRBJ2-3
cdr3_length: 11
v_call: TRBV2

cdr3_aa: CASSLAASDTQYF
j_call: TRBJ2-3
cdr3_length: 13
v_call: TRBV5-6

cdr3_aa: CASGAQGLLAETQYF
j_call: TRBJ2-5
cdr3_length: 15
v_call: TRBV27

cdr3_aa: CASTDGWRETQYF
j_call: TRBJ2-5
cdr3_length: 13
v_call: TRBV2

cdr3_aa: CSVEGTGSSYNEQFF
j_call: TRBJ2-1
cdr3_length: 15
v_call: TRBV29-1

cdr3_aa: CASSSGLAGISTDTQYF
j_call: TRBJ2-3
cdr3_length: 17
v_call: TRBV7-6

cdr3_aa: CSVLLASRAYEQYF
j_call: .
cdr3_length: 14
v_call: TRBV29-1

cdr3_aa: CASSQGTLNQPQHF
j_call: TRBJ1-5
cdr3_length: 14
v_call: TRBV27

cdr3_aa: CASSPGTGVGNTIYF
j_call: TRBJ1-3
cdr3_length: 15
v_call: TRBV5-4

cdr3_aa: CASSYNRAPNQPQHF
j_call: TRBJ1-5
cdr3_length: 15
v_call: TRBV28

cdr3_aa: CASSQNKESTNEKLFF
j_call: TRBJ1-4
cdr3_length: 16
v_call: TRBV5-1

cdr3_aa: CAWRAWGGNYEQYF
j_call: TRBJ2-7
cdr3_length: 14
v_call: TRBV30

cdr3_aa: CASSPPLLAGKVEQFF
j_call: TRBJ2-1
cdr3_length: 16
v_call: TRBV18

cdr3_aa: CASSLKGGPYEQYF
j_call: TRBJ2-7
cdr3_length: 14
v_call: TRBV5-6